A single sample gave rise to the 3 T cell receptor beta chains below, sequenced in a study of cytomegalovirus exposure and HLA in healthy donors. PCR was performed using 60 Vbeta and 13 Jbeta primers. Assay: immunoSEQ multiplex PCR; the TCRdb copy retains only in-frame clones and omits some. The sample includes over 95,000 clones, 60% to 80% of them seen just once. Specimen: PBMCs. The receptors were gathered from a man aged 40-55 years in good health and CMV-seronegative.

V is TRBV2 and J is TRBJ1-1, with TRBD1 matching 8 bases. V dropped 8 bases and J dropped 4; count of bases not matched to a gene: 9. This CDR3 is 14 amino acids long. Germline V CDR1 and CDR2: SNHLY, FYNNEI. The CDR3 loop reads CASLLLDRGTEAFF. CDR3 DNA: TGTGCCAGCTTACTCCTCGACAGGGGCACTGAAGCTTTCTTT.

The V and J genes are TRBV7-6 and TRBJ2-3, with TRBD1 identical over 9 bases. This CDR3 has 17 amino acids. CDR1 SGHVS and CDR2 FNYEAQ come from the germline V gene. The ends lost 1 base at V and 2 bases at J; junction bases unmatched: 7. CDR3 sequence: CASSLGPGTGITDTQYF. The CDR3 DNA sequence: TGTGCCAGCAGCTTAGGACCCGGGACAGGGATCACAGATACGCAGTATTTT. Looking up the rest from reference TRBV7-6 and TRBJ2-3 gives the full variable domain: GAGVSQSPRYKVTKRGQDVALRCDPISGHVSLYWYRQALGQGPEFLTYFNYEAQQDKSGLPNDRFSAERPEGSISTLTIQRTEQRDSAMYRCASSLGPGTGITDTQYFGPGTRLTVL.

The V gene is TRBV10-1, the J gene TRBJ2-1; possibly TRBD1 for D (5 bases). The germline V gene has CDR1 WNHNN and CDR2 SYGVQD (reference sequence). The V end lost 3 bases, the J end lost 9 bases, and 21 bases lay between the germline ends. CDR3 length: 16 residues. CDR3 DNA sequence: TGCGCCAGCAGTGAAGGGGTGACAGTTGGGTATCGTGAGCAGTTCTTC. Amino acids: CASSEGVTVGYREQFF.